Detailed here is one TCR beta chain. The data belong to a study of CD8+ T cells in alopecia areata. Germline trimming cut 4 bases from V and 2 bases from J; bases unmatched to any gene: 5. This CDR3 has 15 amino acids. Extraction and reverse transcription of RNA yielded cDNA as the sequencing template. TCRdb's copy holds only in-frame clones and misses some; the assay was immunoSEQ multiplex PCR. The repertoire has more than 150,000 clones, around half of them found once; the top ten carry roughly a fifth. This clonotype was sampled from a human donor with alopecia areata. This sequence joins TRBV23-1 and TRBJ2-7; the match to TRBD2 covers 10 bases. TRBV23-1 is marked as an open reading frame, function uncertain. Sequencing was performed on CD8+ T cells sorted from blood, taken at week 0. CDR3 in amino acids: CASSRERGGPYEQYF. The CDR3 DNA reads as TGCGCCAGCAGTCGGGAGCGGGGGGGACCCTACGAGCAGTACTTC.